A selection of T cell receptor beta chains follows, all from one sample in a study of CD8 T cells in ankylosing spondylitis. TCRdb fed the 5' RACE reads into MiXCR, producing one record per CDR3 protein. This repertoire shows some 140,000 distinct CDR3 sequences, 7% to 10% found once; its top ten account for roughly 7.2%. The sample consisted of synovial fluid, either unsorted or a sorted T cell fraction (not recorded which). The origin of the receptors is a male donor with ankylosing spondylitis. The CDR3 runs from the conserved cysteine through the conserved F or W. The D gene is left open where the match is weak. Clone size is stated in some rows and not others, as once, few, many or a class when expanded.

v_call	j_call	clone_size	d_call	cdr3_nt	cdr3_aa
TRBV4-3	TRBJ1-5	many	-	TGCGCCAGCAGCCAAAATGGGTATAGCAATCAGCCCCAGCATTTT	CASSQNGYSNQPQHF
TRBV2	TRBJ2-7	many	TRBD2	TGTGCCAGCAGCCTAGCCCTAGCGGGAGGCTACGAGCAGTACTTC	CASSLALAGGYEQYF
TRBV5-1	TRBJ2-1	many	TRBD2	TGCGCCAGCAGCGGGGTAGCGGGAGCCAATGAGCAGTTCTTC	CASSGVAGANEQFF
TRBV20-1	TRBJ1-1	-	-	TGCAGCACCACCCGGGGGGACACTGAAGCTTTCTTT	CSTTRGDTEAFF
TRBV12-3/TRBV12-4	TRBJ1-4	many	-	TGTGCCAGCAGTTTGAACGGACGTTATGAAAAACTGTTTTTT	CASSLNGRYEKLFF
TRBV12-3/TRBV12-4	TRBJ2-5	many	-	TGTGCCAGCAGCATCTGGGACGAAGAGACCCAGTACTTC	CASSIWDEETQYF
TRBV5-4	TRBJ2-1	-	-	TGTGCCAGCAGCTTAGGTAGAAGCGATGAGCAGTTCTTC	CASSLGRSDEQFF
TRBV4-2	TRBJ1-2	few	TRBD1	TGTGCCAGCAGCCGGATGGACAGGGATTTTTATGGCTACACCTTC	CASSRMDRDFYGYTF
TRBV12-2	TRBJ1-2	-	-	TGTGCCACCGGGACAGGGTGCTTC	CATGTGCF
TRBV7-6	TRBJ1-1	many	-	TGTGCCAGCAGCGCTCGGGCAGGGAACACTGAAGCTTTCTTT	CASSARAGNTEAFF
TRBV6-6	TRBJ1-4	many	-	TGTGCCAGCAGTTACTCGGACCTTATACTGTTTTTT	CASSYSDLILFF
TRBV6-5	TRBJ1-6	-	-	TGTGCCAGCAGTTACCCGTCCCTTAATTCACCCCTCCACTTT	CASSYPSLNSPLHF
TRBV20-1	TRBJ2-1	many	-	TGCAGTGCTAGGAGCATCTACTCCTACAATGAGCAGTTCTTC	CSARSIYSYNEQFF
TRBV29-1	TRBJ2-7	few	-	TGCAGCGTTGTGTTTGGGGAGAAGCAGTACTTC	CSVVFGEKQYF
TRBV11-2	TRBJ2-1	few	-	TGTGCCAGCAGCTCTATCCAGGGCCGGCGGGGAGAGCAGTTCTTC	CASSSIQGRRGEQFF
TRBV10-3	TRBJ2-3	few	-	TGTGCCATCCTCCGGGGGAGCCTACCCTCCACAGATACGCAGTATTTT	CAILRGSLPSTDTQYF
TRBV7-2	TRBJ2-2	few	-	TGTGCCAGCAGCTTAGCGCACAGGGAATACGGGGAGCTGTTTTTT	CASSLAHREYGELFF
TRBV28	TRBJ1-2	many	-	TGTGCCAGTGCAGGGGTGGGCTACACCTTC	CASAGVGYTF